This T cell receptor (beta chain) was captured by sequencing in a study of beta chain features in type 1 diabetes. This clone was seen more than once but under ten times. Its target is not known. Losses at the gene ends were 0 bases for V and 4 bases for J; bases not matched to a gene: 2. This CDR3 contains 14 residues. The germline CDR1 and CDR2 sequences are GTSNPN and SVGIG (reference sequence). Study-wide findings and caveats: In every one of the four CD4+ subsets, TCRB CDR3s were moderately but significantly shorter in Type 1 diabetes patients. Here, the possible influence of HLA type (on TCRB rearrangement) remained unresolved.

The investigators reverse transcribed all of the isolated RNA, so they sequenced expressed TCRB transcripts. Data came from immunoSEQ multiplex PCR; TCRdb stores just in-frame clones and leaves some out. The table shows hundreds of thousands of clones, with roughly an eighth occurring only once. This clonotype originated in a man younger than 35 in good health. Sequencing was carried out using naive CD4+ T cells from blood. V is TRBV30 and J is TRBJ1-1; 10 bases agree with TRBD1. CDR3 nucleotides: TGTGCCTGGAGTGTTGACAGGGGGCCCACTGAAGCTTTCTTT. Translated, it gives CAWSVDRGPTEAFF.